This section outlines one T cell receptor beta chain sequence together with its context. The antigen is undetermined. With 6 bases clipped from V and 4 bases from J, the junction kept 7 bases outside the gene matches. This CDR3 comprises 14 residues. The sample comes from a study of T cell repertoires in cytomegalovirus infection. TCRdb called the reads again in MiXCR, with one record for every CDR3 protein. The sample includes roughly 110,000 distinct CDR3 sequences, 30% of them seen just once. This clonotype originated in a human donor in good health (CMV status not recorded). Some clones in this sample may be carry-over from other donors' samples. The V call is TRBV12-3 or TRBV12-4, the J call TRBJ1-2, with TRBD1 identical over 8 bases. Sequenced material: CD8+ T cells from cultured PBMCs, taken from culture after CMV antigen stimulation. CDR3 bases: TGTGCCAGCAGGCGACAGGGGTCTGGCTATGGCTACACCTTC. Translated: CASRRQGSGYGYTF.